A single sample is the source of the 15 T cell receptor beta chains below, sequenced in a study of shared clonotypes between healthy human individuals. Sequencing used immunoSEQ multiplex PCR; TCRdb keeps in-frame clones, though not all of them. The repertoire holds roughly 1,100,000 clones, with approximately 76% as singletons. The material sequenced was memory CD4+ T cells sorted from blood. As to subset: CD45RA-negative fraction. Source of these receptors: a man aged 18 to 29 in good health.

This chain connects TRBV5-1 to TRBJ1-2, with D possibly matching TRBD1 (6 bases). V dropped 4 bases and J dropped 8 bases, with 15 bases sitting between them. This CDR3 region has 13 residues. Germline V gene sequence: CDR1 SGHRS, CDR2 YFSETQ. The DNA for the CDR3 is TGCGCCAGCAGCCCAATGGGGGGCTTGGGCTACACCTTC. This codes for CASSPMGGLGYTF.

J is TRBJ1-4 and V is TRBV7-2; 8 bases agree with TRBD1. The length of the CDR3 is 15 residues. V shed 0 bases, J shed 10 bases, and the junction held 7 bases outside the gene matches. In germline, CDR1 is SGHTA, CDR2 FQGNSA. CDR3 nucleotides: TGTGCCAGCAGCTTAGCGCCGGGCACAGGGGGAAAACTGTTTTTT. This encodes CASSLAPGTGGKLFF.

Only a few counts were recorded for this clone. This rearrangement joins TRBV6-5 to TRBJ2-3; 8 bases agree with TRBD2. The V and J ends lost 6 bases and 2 bases, in that order; junction bases with no gene match: 4. The length of the CDR3 is 14 residues. CDR1 and CDR2 (germline): MNHEY, SVGAGI. The CDR3 is CASSLGLATDTQYF. The CDR3 DNA is TGTGCCAGCAGCTTAGGACTAGCCACAGATACGCAGTATTTT.

This sequence joins TRBV2 and TRBJ2-2; 7 bases align to TRBD2. CDR3 length equals 15 residues. V gave up 7 bases and J gave up 1 base; unmatched junction bases: 6. The germline gives CDR1 SNHLY, CDR2 FYNNEI. The chain's CDR3 is CASIMGGRNTGELFF. The CDR3 DNA follows: TGTGCCAGCATCATGGGGGGGAGGAACACCGGGGAGCTGTTTTTT. Full variable domain (missing parts from reference TRBV2 and TRBJ2-2): EPEVTQTPSHQVTQMGQEVILRCVPISNHLYFYWYRQILGQKVEFLVSFYNNEISEKSEIFDDQFSVERPDGSNFTLKIRSTKLEDSAMYFCASIMGGRNTGELFFGEGSRLTVL.

A word on this clone: One base away lies a much larger clone, so this may be a sequencing read error. The same CDR3 is also encoded by other DNA sequences in this sample. The chain has TRBV7-2 and TRBJ1-5; perhaps TRBD1 as D (5 bases). The CDR3 spans 14 residues. Germline-derived CDR1 and CDR2 are SGHTA and FQGNSA. V lost 6 bases and J lost 0, with 9 bases in between. The CDR3 loop is CASSRDSSNQPQHF. The CDR3 DNA sequence: TGTGCCAGCAGTCGCGACAGTAGCAATCAGCCCCAGCATTTT.

Written as DNA, the CDR3 is TGTGCCAGCAGTTACAAGGGGGCTAGCACAGATACGCAGTATTTT. Translating it yields CASSYKGASTDTQYF. The chain links TRBV6-6 to TRBJ2-3, with TRBD1 matching 7 bases. The germline gives CDR1 MNHNY, CDR2 SVGAGI (reference sequence). The CDR3 extends over 15 amino acids. Trimming cost V 2 bases and J 0 bases; bases outside gene matches: 2.

As for this clone: This likely traces to a read error, being one base from a far larger clone. In DNA form, the CDR3 reads TGTGCCAGCAGTCACGGACAGGGGAACACTGAAGCTTTCTTT. Translation: CASSHGQGNTEAFF. The chain combines TRBV28 with TRBJ1-1; 8 positions agree with TRBD1. CDR3 length: 14 residues. V dropped 5 bases and J dropped 1; count of bases not matched to a gene: 3. The germline V gene encodes CDR1 MDHEN and CDR2 SYDVKM.

This chain connects TRBV12-5 to TRBJ1-2, with a weak D call TRBD1 (5 bases). The CDR3 covers 13 residues. Trimming took off 6 bases at V and 8 bases at J, with 16 bases between the two ends. The germline CDR1 and CDR2 sequences are LGHNT and FRNRAP. The CDR3: CASGAGGVGGYTF. The CDR3 DNA reads as TGTGCTAGTGGAGCCGGGGGAGTTGGCGGCTACACCTTC.

The gene calls are TRBV2 and TRBJ1-6, with 7 bases fitting TRBD1. Germline V CDR1 and CDR2: SNHLY, FYNNEI. The CDR3 sequence is 15 residues long. Trimming removed 8 bases from V and 10 bases from J; junction bases left unmatched: 14. CDR3 sequence reads: CASRSSNRGGSPLHF. In DNA, the CDR3 is TGTGCCAGCCGCTCATCGAACAGGGGAGGATCACCCCTCCACTTT. The variable domain in full, with the rest retrieved from reference TRBV2 and TRBJ1-6, is EPEVTQTPSHQVTQMGQEVILRCVPISNHLYFYWYRQILGQKVEFLVSFYNNEISEKSEIFDDQFSVERPDGSNFTLKIRSTKLEDSAMYFCASRSSNRGGSPLHFGNGTRLTVT.

The sample holds one count of this clone. Distinct nucleotide sequences in the sample also encode this CDR3. The chain links TRBV18 to TRBJ2-7, with 8 positions matching TRBD1. V dropped 6 bases and J dropped 6; count of bases not matched to a gene: 7. This CDR3 is 13 amino acids long. Germline V gene data show CDR1 as KGHSH and CDR2 as LQKENI. CDR3 nucleotide sequence: TGTGCCAGCTCCCCCGGACAGGGACGCGAGCAGTACTTC. This codes for CASSPGQGREQYF.

The V and J genes are TRBV7-6 and TRBJ2-5, with D possibly TRBD2 on 5 matching bases. The CDR3 sequence is 15 residues long. Trimming took off 1 base at V and 2 bases at J, with 11 bases between the two ends. The V gene's germline CDR1 is SGHVS and CDR2 FNYEAQ. CDR3 sequence: CASSLVPSPQETQYF. CDR3 sequence (DNA): TGTGCCAGCAGCTTAGTACCTAGCCCACAAGAGACCCAGTACTTC.

CDR3 in DNA: TGTGCCAGCAGTAGTGGGACAGGGGGCAGGAAGACCCAGTACTTC. It yields the protein CASSSGTGGRKTQYF. The chain carries TRBV25-1 and TRBJ2-5, with 12 bases lining up with TRBD1. The germline gives CDR1 MGHDK, CDR2 SYGVNS. J was trimmed by 6 bases and V by 5 bases; bases with no gene match: 7. CDR3 length: 15 residues.

Notes on this clone: Compared with germline, one end of the junction differs, possibly owing to a read error. The chain couples TRBV7-7 to TRBJ2-5, with 10 bases that match TRBD1. The germline V gene encodes CDR1 SSHAT and CDR2 FNYEAQ (reference sequence). The CDR3 loop spans 17 amino acids. Here the CDR3 reads CASSLGLTGGAGETQYF. The CDR3 nucleotides read TGTGCTAGCAGCTTAGGGCTGACAGGGGGCGCCGGAGAGACCCAGTACTTC.

The V gene is TRBV6-1, the J gene TRBJ2-5; D gene unclear. The CDR3 is 14 residues long. The V gene's germline CDR1 is MNHNS and CDR2 SASEGT. The V end lost 6 bases, the J end lost 1 base, and 12 bases lay between the germline ends. CDR3 DNA sequence: TGTGCCAGCAGCAGACACATAACCCAAGAGACCCAGTACTTC. This translates into CASSRHITQETQYF.

Here the CDR3 DNA reads TGTGCCAGCTCACCGGGCGGGGTAGTAAACAATGAGCAGTTCTTC. Protein: CASSPGGVVNNEQFF. The V gene is TRBV18, the J gene TRBJ2-1; D might be TRBD2 (6 bases). The CDR3 sequence is 15 residues long. Trimming cost V 3 bases and J 5 bases, with 14 bases left between them. Germline V gene sequence: CDR1 KGHSH, CDR2 LQKENI. The full variable domain, in which reference TRBV18 and TRBJ2-1 provide the parts outside the CDR3, is NAGVMQNPRHLVRRRGQEARLRCSPMKGHSHVYWYRQLPEEGLKFMVYLQKENIIDESGMPKERFSAEFPKEGPSILRIQQVVRGDSAAYFCASSPGGVVNNEQFFGPGTRLTVL.